A single sample gave rise to the 12 T cell receptor beta chains below, sequenced in a study of T cell responses to AZD1222 COVID-19 vaccine. Assay: immunoSEQ multiplex PCR; the TCRdb copy retains only in-frame clones and omits some. The data hold 130,000 or so clones, with 94% observed a single time. Sequenced here: peripheral blood, sampled on day 0 of AZD1222 vaccination. The source is an adult in good health.

J is TRBJ1-1 and V is TRBV2, with unresolved D. This CDR3 spans 9 amino acids. Per germline, CDR1 SNHLY and CDR2 FYNNEI. V lost 6 bases and J 7 bases, leaving 3 bases between the germline ends. The CDR3 is CASSVEAFF. CDR3 bases: TGTGCCAGCAGCGTTGAAGCTTTCTTT.

The chain has TRBV28 and TRBJ2-7; the match to TRBD2 covers 12 bases. Germline CDR1 reads MDHEN; CDR2 reads SYDVKM. V lost 3 bases to trimming and J lost 6 bases; unmatched junction nucleotides: 3. The CDR3 length is 14 residues. The CDR3 coding sequence is TGTGCCAGCAGTTTCGGACTAGCGGGGCTCGAGCAGTACTTC. It translates to CASSFGLAGLEQYF.

The chain recombines TRBV12-3 or TRBV12-4 with TRBJ2-1; D remains ambiguous. The V end was cut by 3 bases, the J end by 7 bases, with 10 bases between. This CDR3 is built from 13 residues. In DNA, the CDR3 is TGTGCCAGCAGTTTGGACCTTCGGAATGAGCAGTTCTTC. Protein sequence: CASSLDLRNEQFF.

This clone was counted a single time. The rearrangement uses TRBV6-6 and TRBJ2-7, with 7 nucleotides matching TRBD2. This CDR3 is built from 13 residues. CDR1 and CDR2 from the germline V gene are MNHNY and SVGAGI (reference sequence). Trimming took 6 bases from V and 6 from J; bases not matched to a gene: 8. The CDR3 protein is CASRSLGEGEQYF. For the CDR3, the DNA is TGTGCCAGCAGGAGTCTTGGGGAGGGCGAGCAGTACTTC.

The chain uses TRBV5-1 and TRBJ1-4; 8 nucleotides match TRBD1. The CDR3 totals 18 residues. V shed 1 base, J shed 1 base, and the junction held 9 bases outside the gene matches. From germline, CDR1 is SGHRS and CDR2 YFSETQ. CDR3 DNA: TGCGCCAGCAGCTTGCGGGACAGGCCGCTACAAACTAATGAAAAACTGTTTTTT. It is translated as CASSLRDRPLQTNEKLFF.

V is TRBV19 and J is TRBJ1-6; D is undetermined. Trimming stripped 6 bases from V and 7 bases from J, with 19 bases between. The CDR3 has 16 amino acids. The germline CDR1 and CDR2 sequences are LNHDA and SQIVND (reference sequence). CDR3 nucleotide sequence: TGTGCCAGTAGAGAAGCCCGGAGCTCATGGAATTCACCCCTCCACTTT. This encodes CASREARSSWNSPLHF.

The V and J genes are TRBV12-3 or TRBV12-4 and TRBJ2-1; D gene unclear. Deletions cut 6 bases from V and 9 bases from J, with 9 bases between. This CDR3 is built from 11 residues. The CDR3 protein is CASSLIREQFF. In DNA form, the CDR3 reads TGTGCCAGCAGCCTTATCCGTGAGCAGTTCTTC.

V is TRBV9 and J is TRBJ2-2; a possible D gene is TRBD1 (5 bases). The CDR3 length is 13 residues. V lost 4 bases and J 7 bases, leaving 11 bases between the germline ends. Germline V gene lookup returns CDR1 SGDLS and CDR2 YYNGEE. The CDR3 loop reads CASSPQQGGELFF. CDR3 bases: TGTGCCAGCAGCCCCCAGCAGGGCGGGGAGCTGTTTTTT. Using reference TRBV9 and TRBJ2-2 for the parts outside the CDR3, the full variable domain is DSGVTQTPKHLITATGQRVTLRCSPRSGDLSVYWYQQSLDQGLQFLIQYYNGEERAKGNILERFSAQQFPDLHSELNLSSLELGDSALYFCASSPQQGGELFFGEGSRLTVL.

The chain joins TRBV6-6 to TRBJ1-5; possibly TRBD1 for D (5 bases). CDR3 length equals 16 residues. Germline V gene data show CDR1 as MNHNY and CDR2 as SVGAGI (reference sequence). V shed 3 bases and J shed 4 bases, with 16 bases lying between them. The CDR3 bases are TGTGCCAGCAGTTATGCCGCAGGGCTTTGGAATCAGCCCCAGCATTTT. Protein: CASSYAAGLWNQPQHF.

The V and J genes are TRBV28 and TRBJ1-5, with TRBD1 matching over 10 bases. The germline CDR1 and CDR2 sequences are MDHEN and SYDVKM. The CDR3 runs to 15 residues. J lost 5 bases, V lost 2 bases, and 3 bases had no gene match. The CDR3 DNA follows: TGTGCCAGCAGTTTAGGAGGACAGGGGGATCAGCCCCAGCATTTT. This encodes CASSLGGQGDQPQHF.

Only a few counts were recorded for this clone. The chain joins TRBV6-5 to TRBJ2-7; no clear D gene. CDR1 MNHEY and CDR2 SVGAGI come from the germline V gene. The CDR3 has 14 residues. Deletions cut 5 bases from V and 7 bases from J, with 18 bases between. The CDR3 coding sequence is TGTGCCAGCAGTCCCTTGAACAGCCCTGGGGAGCAGTACTTC. The encoded protein is CASSPLNSPGEQYF.

The rearrangement links TRBV5-1 to TRBJ2-1; perhaps D is TRBD1 or TRBD2 (11 bases each). The germline CDR1 and CDR2 sequences are SGHRS and YFSETQ. The V end was cut by 4 bases, the J end by 0 bases, with 23 bases between. The CDR3 has 19 residues. CDR3: CASSPTTSGTGGSYNEQFF. The CDR3 DNA is TGCGCCAGCAGCCCTACGACTAGCGGGACAGGGGGCTCCTACAATGAGCAGTTCTTC.